This T cell receptor (beta chain) came from a study of blood T cells in healthy people across ages. Study-wide findings and caveats: It was held that the diversity estimates obtained from one million T cells were underestimates.

The donors, all healthy, were Caucasians living in Russia, aged about 6 to 90. As to this clonotype: The antigen is not known.

The authors ran a second PCR of about 7 to 11 cycles using a sample-barcoded 5' primer and a J-beta primer mix. A template-switch adaptor containing 12 random nucleotides labeled each cDNA molecule. Paired-end reads containing CDR3 totaled no fewer than 3 million for each sample. MiXCR, run by TCRdb on the 5' RACE reads, gives a single entry per CDR3 protein. Among hundreds of thousands of distinct CDR3 sequences listed, nearly 60% were seen once. Germline lookup yields CDR1 DFQATT and CDR2 SNEGSKA (reference sequence). The CDR3 consists of 11 residues. Trimming shortened V by 6 bases and J by 6 bases, and 12 bases separated the two germline ends.

The gene calls are TRBV20-1 and TRBJ2-7, with D unresolved. The sequenced material came from blood. This clonotype originated in a man aged 25 to 40 in good health. CDR3 sequence (DNA): TGCAGTGCGAGTTCGACTCTCGAGCAGTACTTC. The encoded protein is CSASSTLEQYF.